A single sample is the source of the 6 T cell receptor beta chains below, sequenced in a study of blood T cell repertoires in COVID-19. Sequencing was performed with immunoSEQ multiplex PCR; in TCRdb, only in-frame clones are kept and a portion is missing. The sample lists about 72,000 clones, more than 75% seen once, with approximately 10% in the top ten. The sample was peripheral blood. The origin of the receptors is a man between 65 and 85 years old with active or convalescent COVID-19.

In its sample, this clone was seen once. The V gene is TRBV30, the J gene TRBJ1-2; D gene unclear. Germline CDR1 and CDR2: GTSNPN and SVGIG (reference sequence). The V gene lost 6 bases and the J gene lost 0 bases, with 20 bases spanning the gap. The CDR3 totals 16 residues. CDR3 sequence reads: CACEGRRGAANYGYTF. In nucleotides, the CDR3 is TGTGCCTGTGAGGGTAGGCGGGGAGCAGCTAACTATGGCTACACCTTC.

The genes are TRBV6-5 and TRBJ1-6, with 9 bases matching TRBD1. This CDR3 is 14 amino acids long. The ends lost 5 bases at V and 7 bases at J; junction bases unmatched: 3. The germline CDR1 and CDR2 sequences are MNHEY and SVGAGI. The CDR3 region is CASSPDRGNSPLHF. The DNA for the CDR3 is TGTGCCAGCAGTCCCGACAGGGGGAATTCACCCCTCCACTTT.

This clone occurred a few times. This rearrangement joins TRBV10-3 to TRBJ2-7, with 12 bases matching TRBD2. Trimming removed 4 bases from V and 0 bases from J; junction bases left unmatched: 13. The CDR3 sequence is 19 residues long. From germline, CDR1 is ENHRY and CDR2 SYGVKD. CDR3 coding DNA: TGTGCCATCAGTGGGACAGGGACCGGACTAGCGGGATCCTCCTACGAGCAGTACTTC. This translates into CAISGTGTGLAGSSYEQYF.

The V call is TRBV5-1, the J call TRBJ1-2, with TRBD1 matching over 9 bases. CDR1 is SGHRS, CDR2 YFSETQ, per germline. The CDR3 length is 16 residues. V lost 4 bases, J lost 2 bases, and 9 bases stayed unmatched. CDR3 sequence reads: CASSGTGTLKNYGYTF. The DNA of the CDR3 is TGCGCCAGCAGCGGGACAGGGACGTTGAAGAACTATGGCTACACCTTC.

The chain carries TRBV4-3 and TRBJ2-7; no firm D call. Per germline, CDR1 LGHNA and CDR2 YSLEER. The CDR3 is made up of 15 amino acids. V shed 1 base and J shed 2 bases, with 12 bases lying between them. The CDR3 sequence is CASSQGAEVTYEQYF. The CDR3 coding sequence is TGCGCCAGCAGCCAAGGGGCAGAAGTTACCTACGAGCAGTACTTC.

The chain combines TRBV5-1 with TRBJ2-2, with TRBD2 identical over 10 bases. The V and J ends lost 0 bases and 5 bases, in that order; junction bases with no gene match: 1. CDR3 size: 15 residues. Germline V lookup: CDR1 SGHRS, CDR2 YFSETQ. CDR3 DNA: TGCGCCAGCAGCTTGGGTAGCGGGAGGACCGGGGAGCTGTTTTTT. Its protein is CASSLGSGRTGELFF.